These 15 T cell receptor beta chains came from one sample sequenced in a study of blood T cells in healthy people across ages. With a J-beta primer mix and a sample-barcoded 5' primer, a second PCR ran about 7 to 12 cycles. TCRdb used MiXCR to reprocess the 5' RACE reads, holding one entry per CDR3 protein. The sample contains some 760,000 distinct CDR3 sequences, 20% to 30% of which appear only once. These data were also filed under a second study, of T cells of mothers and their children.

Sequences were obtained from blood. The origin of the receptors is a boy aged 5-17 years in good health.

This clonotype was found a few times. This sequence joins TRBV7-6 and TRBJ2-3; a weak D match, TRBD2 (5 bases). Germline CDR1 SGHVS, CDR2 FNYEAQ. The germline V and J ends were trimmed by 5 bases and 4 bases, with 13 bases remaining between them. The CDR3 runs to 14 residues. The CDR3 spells CASSLNREPDTQYF. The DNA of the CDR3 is TGTGCCAGCAGCCTTAACCGGGAACCAGATACGCAGTATTTT.

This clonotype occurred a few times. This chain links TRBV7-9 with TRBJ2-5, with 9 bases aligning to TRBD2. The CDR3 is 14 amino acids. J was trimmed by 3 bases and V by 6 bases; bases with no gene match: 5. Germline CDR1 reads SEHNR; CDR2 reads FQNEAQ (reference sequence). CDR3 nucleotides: TGTGCCAGCAGTTCTAGACTAGCGGAAGAGACCCAGTACTTC. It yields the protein CASSSRLAEETQYF.

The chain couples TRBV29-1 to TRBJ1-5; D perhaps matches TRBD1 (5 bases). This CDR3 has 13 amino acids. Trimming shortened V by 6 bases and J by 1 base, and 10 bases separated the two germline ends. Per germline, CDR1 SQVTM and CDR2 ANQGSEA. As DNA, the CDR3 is TGCAGCGTCCGACGGGACAGCAATCAGCCCCAGCATTTT. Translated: CSVRRDSNQPQHF.

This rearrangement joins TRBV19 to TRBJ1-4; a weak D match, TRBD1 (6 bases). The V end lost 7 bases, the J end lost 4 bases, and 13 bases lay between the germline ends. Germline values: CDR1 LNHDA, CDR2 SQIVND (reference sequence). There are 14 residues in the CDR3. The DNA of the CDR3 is TGTGCCAGTACCCCGGACAGTCTTAATGAAAAACTGTTTTTT. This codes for CASTPDSLNEKLFF.

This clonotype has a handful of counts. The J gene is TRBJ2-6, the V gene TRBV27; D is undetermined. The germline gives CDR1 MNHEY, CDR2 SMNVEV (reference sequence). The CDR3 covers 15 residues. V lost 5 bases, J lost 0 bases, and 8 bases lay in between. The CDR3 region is CASSPAISGANVLTF. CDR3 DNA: TGTGCCAGCAGTCCCGCCATCTCTGGGGCCAACGTCCTGACTTTC.

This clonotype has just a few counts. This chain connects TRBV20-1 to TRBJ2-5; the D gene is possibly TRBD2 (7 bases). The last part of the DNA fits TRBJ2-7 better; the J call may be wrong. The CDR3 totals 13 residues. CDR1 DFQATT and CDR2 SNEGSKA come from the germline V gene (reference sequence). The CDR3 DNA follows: TGCAGTGCTAGAGGGGGAGGGGGCTACGAGCAGTACTTC. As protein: CSARGGGGYEQYF.

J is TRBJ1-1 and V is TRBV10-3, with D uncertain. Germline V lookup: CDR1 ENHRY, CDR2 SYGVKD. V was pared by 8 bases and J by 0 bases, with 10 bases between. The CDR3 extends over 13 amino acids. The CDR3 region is CAIAETLNTEAFF. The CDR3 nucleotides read TGTGCCATCGCCGAGACCCTGAACACTGAAGCTTTCTTT.

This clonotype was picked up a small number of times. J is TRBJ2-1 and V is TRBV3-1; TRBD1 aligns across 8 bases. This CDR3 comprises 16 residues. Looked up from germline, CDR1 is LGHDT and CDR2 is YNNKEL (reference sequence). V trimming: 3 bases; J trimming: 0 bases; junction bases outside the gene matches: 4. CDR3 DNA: TGTGCCAGCAGCCATATCAGGGGGCTCTCCTACAATGAGCAGTTCTTC. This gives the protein CASSHIRGLSYNEQFF.

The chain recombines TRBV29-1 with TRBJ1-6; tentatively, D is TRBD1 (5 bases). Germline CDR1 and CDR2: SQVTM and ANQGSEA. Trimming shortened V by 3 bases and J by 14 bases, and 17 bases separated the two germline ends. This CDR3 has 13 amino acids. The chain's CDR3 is CSVEGEGAGTLHF. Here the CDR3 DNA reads TGCAGCGTTGAGGGTGAAGGGGCAGGAACCCTCCACTTT.

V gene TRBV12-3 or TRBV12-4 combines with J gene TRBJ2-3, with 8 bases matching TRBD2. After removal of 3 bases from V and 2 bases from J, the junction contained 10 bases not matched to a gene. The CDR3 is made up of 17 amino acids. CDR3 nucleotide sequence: TGTGCCAGCAGTTTTTCGGGAGGGGGTAGGTCCACAGATACGCAGTATTTT. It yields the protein CASSFSGGGRSTDTQYF.

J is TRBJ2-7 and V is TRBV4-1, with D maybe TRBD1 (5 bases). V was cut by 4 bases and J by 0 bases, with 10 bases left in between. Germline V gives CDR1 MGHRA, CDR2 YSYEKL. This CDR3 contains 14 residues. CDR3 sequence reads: CASSRSGPSYEQYF. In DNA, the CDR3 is TGCGCCAGCAGCCGTTCAGGGCCCTCCTACGAGCAGTACTTC.

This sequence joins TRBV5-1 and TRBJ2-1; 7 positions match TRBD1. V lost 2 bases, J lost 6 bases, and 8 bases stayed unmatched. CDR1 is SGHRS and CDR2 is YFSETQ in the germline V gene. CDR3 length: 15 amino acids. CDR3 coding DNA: TGCGCCAGCAGCTTAGACGGGGACAGCTTCAATGAGCAGTTCTTC. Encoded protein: CASSLDGDSFNEQFF.

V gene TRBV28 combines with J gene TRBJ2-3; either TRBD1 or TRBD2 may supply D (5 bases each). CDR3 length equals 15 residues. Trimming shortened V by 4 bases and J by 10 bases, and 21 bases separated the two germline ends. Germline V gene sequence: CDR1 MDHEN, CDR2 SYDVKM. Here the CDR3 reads CASSSTGTPFIPQYF. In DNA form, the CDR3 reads TGTGCCAGCAGTTCAACCGGGACCCCATTTATCCCGCAGTATTTT.

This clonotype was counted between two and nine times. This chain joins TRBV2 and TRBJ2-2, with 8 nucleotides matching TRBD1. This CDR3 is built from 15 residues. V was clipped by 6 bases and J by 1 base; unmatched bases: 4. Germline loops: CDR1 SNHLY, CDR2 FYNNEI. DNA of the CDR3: TGTGCCAGCAGACCCGGGACAGGGAACACCGGGGAGCTGTTTTTT. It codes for CASRPGTGNTGELFF.

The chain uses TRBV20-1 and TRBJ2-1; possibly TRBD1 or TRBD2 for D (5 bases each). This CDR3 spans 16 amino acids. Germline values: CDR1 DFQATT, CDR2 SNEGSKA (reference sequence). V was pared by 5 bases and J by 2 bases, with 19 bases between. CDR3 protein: CSASDTGATTYNEQFF. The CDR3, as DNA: TGCAGTGCTTCAGACACCGGGGCAACAACCTACAATGAGCAGTTCTTC.